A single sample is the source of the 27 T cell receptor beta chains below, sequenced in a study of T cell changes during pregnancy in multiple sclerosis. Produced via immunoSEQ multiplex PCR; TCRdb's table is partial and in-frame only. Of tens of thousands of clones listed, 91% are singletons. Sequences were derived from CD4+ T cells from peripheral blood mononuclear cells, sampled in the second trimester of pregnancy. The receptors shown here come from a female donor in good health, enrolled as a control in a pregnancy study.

This chain's CDR3 is CASSEGQGLAKNIQYF. In nucleotides, the CDR3 is TGTGCCAGCAGCGAGGGACAGGGACTAGCCAAAAACATTCAGTACTTC. J is TRBJ2-4 and V is TRBV7-9, with TRBD1 identical over 9 bases. There are 16 residues in the CDR3. V gave up 5 bases and J gave up 0 bases; unmatched junction bases: 5. CDR1 and CDR2 from the germline V gene are SEHNR and FQNEAQ (reference sequence).

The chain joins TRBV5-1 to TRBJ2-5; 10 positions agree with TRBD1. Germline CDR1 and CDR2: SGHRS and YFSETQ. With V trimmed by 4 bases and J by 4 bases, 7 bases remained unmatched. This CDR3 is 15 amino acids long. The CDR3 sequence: CASSTGTGDGETQYF. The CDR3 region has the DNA TGCGCCAGCAGCACCGGGACAGGGGATGGAGAGACCCAGTACTTC.

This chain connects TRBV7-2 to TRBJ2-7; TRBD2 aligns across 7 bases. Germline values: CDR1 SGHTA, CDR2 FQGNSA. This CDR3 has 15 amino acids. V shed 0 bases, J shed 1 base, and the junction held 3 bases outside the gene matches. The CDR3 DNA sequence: TGTGCCAGCAGCTTAGCGGGAGGGTTGTCCTACGAGCAGTACTTC. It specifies CASSLAGGLSYEQYF.

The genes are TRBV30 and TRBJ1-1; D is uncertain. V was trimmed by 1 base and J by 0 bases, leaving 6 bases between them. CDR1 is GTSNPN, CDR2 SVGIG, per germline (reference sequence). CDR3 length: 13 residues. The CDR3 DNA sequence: TGTGCCTGGAGTGACGGGGTGAACACTGAAGCTTTCTTT. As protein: CAWSDGVNTEAFF.

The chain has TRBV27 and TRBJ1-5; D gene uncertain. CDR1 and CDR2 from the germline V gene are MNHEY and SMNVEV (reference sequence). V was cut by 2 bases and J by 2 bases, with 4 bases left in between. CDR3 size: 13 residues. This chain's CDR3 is CASSLVGNQPQHF. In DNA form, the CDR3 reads TGTGCCAGCAGTTTAGTAGGCAATCAGCCCCAGCATTTT.

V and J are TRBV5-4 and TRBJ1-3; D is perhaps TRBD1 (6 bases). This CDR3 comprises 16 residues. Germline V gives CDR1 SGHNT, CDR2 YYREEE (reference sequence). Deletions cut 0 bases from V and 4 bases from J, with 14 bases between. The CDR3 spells CASSLGLGAGGNTIYF. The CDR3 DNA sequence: TGTGCCAGCAGCTTGGGTCTGGGGGCAGGAGGAAACACCATATATTTT.

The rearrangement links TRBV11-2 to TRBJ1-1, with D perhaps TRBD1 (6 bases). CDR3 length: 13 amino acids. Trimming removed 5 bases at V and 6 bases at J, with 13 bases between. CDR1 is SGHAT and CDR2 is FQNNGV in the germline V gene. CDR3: CASSDRTASEAFF. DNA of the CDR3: TGTGCCAGCAGCGACCGGACAGCTTCTGAAGCTTTCTTT.

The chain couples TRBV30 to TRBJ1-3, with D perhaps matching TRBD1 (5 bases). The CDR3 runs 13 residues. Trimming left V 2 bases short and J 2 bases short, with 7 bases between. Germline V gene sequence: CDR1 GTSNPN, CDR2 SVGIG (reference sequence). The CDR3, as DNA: TGTGCCTGGAGTAGGGGAACTGGAAACACCATATATTTT. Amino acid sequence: CAWSRGTGNTIYF.

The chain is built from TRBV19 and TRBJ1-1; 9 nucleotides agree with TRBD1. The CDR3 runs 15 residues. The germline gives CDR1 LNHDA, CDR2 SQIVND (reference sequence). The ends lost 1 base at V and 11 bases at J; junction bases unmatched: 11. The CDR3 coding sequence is TGTGCCAGTAGTATAGCCAAGGGACAGGGTATCGGCGCTTTCTTT. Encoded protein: CASSIAKGQGIGAFF.

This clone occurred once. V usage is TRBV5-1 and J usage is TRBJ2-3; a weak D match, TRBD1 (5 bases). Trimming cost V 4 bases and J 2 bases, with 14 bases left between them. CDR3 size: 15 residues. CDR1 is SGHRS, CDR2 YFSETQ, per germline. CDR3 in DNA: TGCGCCAGCAGCGCTGGACAAGACTTCACAGATACGCAGTATTTT. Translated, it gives CASSAGQDFTDTQYF.

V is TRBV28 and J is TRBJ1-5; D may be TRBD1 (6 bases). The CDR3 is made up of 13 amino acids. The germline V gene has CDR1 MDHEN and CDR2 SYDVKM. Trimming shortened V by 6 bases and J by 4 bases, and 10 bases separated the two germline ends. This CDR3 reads CASSRGGNQPQHF. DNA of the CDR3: TGTGCCAGCAGCAGAGGGGGAAATCAGCCCCAGCATTTT.

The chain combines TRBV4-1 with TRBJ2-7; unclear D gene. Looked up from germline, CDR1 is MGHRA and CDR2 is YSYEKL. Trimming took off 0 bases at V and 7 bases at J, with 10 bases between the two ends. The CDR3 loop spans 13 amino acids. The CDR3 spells CASSQESSLEQYF. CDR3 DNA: TGCGCCAGCAGCCAAGAATCTTCCCTGGAGCAGTACTTC.

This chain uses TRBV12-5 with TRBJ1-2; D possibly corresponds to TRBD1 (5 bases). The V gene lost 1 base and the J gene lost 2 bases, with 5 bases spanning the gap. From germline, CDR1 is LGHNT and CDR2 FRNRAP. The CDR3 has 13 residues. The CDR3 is CASGLGTNYGYTF. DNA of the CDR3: TGTGCTAGTGGTTTGGGGACAAACTATGGCTACACCTTC.

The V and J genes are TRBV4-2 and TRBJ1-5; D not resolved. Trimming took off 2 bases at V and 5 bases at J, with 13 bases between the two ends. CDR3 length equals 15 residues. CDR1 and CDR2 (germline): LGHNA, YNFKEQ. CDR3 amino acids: CASSQLWSSDQPQHF. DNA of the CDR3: TGTGCCAGCAGCCAATTATGGTCAAGCGATCAGCCCCAGCATTTT.

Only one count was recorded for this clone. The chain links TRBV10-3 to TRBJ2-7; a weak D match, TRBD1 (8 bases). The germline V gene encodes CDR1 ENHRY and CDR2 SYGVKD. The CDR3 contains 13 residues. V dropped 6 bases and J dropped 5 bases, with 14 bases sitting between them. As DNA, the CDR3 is TGTGCCATCAGCGGACAGGGAGGGAACGAGCAGTACTTC. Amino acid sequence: CAISGQGGNEQYF.

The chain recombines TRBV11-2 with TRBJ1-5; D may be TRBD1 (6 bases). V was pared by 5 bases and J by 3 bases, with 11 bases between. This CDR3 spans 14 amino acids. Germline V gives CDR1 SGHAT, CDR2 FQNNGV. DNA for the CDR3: TGTGCCAGCAGCCCGGACAGTTTCAATCAGCCCCAGCATTTT. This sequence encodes CASSPDSFNQPQHF.

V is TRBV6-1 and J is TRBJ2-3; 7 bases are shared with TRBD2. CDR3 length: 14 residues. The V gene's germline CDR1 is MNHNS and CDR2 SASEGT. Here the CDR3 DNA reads TGTGTAGTCGGGCGGGAGAGGTTTCCAGATACGCAGTATTTT. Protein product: CVVGRERFPDTQYF.

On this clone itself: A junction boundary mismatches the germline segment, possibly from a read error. CDR3 coding DNA: TGTGCCAGTAATATAGCGGGAGGGAGAACCGGGGAGCTGTTTTTT. Amino acid sequence: CASNIAGGRTGELFF. The chain has TRBV19 and TRBJ2-2; 11 nucleotides agree with TRBD2. The CDR3 consists of 15 residues. From germline, CDR1 is LNHDA and CDR2 SQIVND (reference sequence).

This CDR3 reads CASSRDRGTDYTF. For the CDR3, the DNA is TGTGCCAGTAGCCGGGACAGGGGGACGGACTACACCTTC. The chain carries TRBV19 and TRBJ1-2; TRBD1 agrees at 11 bases. Germline V CDR1 and CDR2: LNHDA, SQIVND (reference sequence). The CDR3 consists of 13 residues. Unmatched junction bases numbered 7, after V lost 6 bases and J lost 10 bases.

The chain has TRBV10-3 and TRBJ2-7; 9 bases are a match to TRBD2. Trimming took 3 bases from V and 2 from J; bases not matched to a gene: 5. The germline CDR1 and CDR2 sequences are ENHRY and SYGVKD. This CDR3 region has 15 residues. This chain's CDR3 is CAISEWAGGAYEQYF. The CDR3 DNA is TGTGCCATCAGTGAATGGGCGGGGGGGGCCTACGAGCAGTACTTC.

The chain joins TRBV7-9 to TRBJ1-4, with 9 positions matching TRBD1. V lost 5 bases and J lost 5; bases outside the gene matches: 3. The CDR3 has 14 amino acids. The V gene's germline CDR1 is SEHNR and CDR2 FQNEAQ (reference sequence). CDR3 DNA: TGTGCCAGCAGCCAAGGACAGGGGAATGAAAAACTGTTTTTT. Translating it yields CASSQGQGNEKLFF.

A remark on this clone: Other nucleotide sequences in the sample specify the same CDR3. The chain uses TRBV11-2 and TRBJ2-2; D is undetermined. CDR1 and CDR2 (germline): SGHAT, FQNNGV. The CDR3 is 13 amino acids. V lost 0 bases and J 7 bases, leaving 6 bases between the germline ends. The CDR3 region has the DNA TGTGCCAGCAGCTTAGAGTCGAGCGGGGAGCTGTTTTTT. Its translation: CASSLESSGELFF.

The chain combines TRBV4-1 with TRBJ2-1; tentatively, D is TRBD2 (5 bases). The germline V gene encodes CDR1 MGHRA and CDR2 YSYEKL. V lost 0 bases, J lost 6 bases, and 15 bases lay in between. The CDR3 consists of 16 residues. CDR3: CASSQEASPTLNEQFF. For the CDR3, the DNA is TGCGCCAGCAGCCAAGAAGCTAGCCCAACCCTCAATGAGCAGTTCTTC.

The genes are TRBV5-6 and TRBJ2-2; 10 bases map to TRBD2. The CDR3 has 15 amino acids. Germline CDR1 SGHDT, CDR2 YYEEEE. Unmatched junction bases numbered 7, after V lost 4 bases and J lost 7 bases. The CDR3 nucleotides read TGTGCCAGCAGCCCCCGGACTAGCGGTGTCGGGGAGCTGTTTTTT. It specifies CASSPRTSGVGELFF. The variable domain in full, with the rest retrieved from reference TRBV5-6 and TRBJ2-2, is DAGVTQSPTHLIKTRGQQVTLRCSPKSGHDTVSWYQQALGQGPQFIFQYYEEEERQRGNFPDRFSGHQFPNYSSELNVNALLLGDSALYLCASSPRTSGVGELFFGEGSRLTVL.

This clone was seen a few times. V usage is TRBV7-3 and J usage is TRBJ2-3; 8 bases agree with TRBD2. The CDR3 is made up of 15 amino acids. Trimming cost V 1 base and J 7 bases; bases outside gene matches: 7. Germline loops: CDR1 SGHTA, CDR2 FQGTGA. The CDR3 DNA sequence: TGTGCCAGCAGCTTAAACGGGGGGGCGCAGAATACGCAGTATTTT. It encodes CASSLNGGAQNTQYF.

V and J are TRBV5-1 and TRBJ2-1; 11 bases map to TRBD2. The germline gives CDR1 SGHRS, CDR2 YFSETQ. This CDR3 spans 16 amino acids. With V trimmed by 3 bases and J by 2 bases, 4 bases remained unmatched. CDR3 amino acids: CASSSNSGRAYNEQFF. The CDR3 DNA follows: TGCGCCAGCAGCTCAAATAGCGGGAGGGCCTACAATGAGCAGTTCTTC.

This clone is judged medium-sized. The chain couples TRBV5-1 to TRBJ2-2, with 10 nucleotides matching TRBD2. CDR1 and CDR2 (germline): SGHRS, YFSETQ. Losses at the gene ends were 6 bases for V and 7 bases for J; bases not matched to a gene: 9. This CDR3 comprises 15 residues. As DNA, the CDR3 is TGCGCCAGCAAGGCCCTAGCGGGAGTTGGCGGGGAGCTGTTTTTT. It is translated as CASKALAGVGGELFF.